There are many counts of the clone carrying this T cell receptor (beta chain). Primers used in a second PCR of about 6 to 11 cycles were a sample-barcoded 5' primer and a J-beta primer mix. TCRdb independently ran MiXCR on the 5' RACE reads; one entry per CDR3 protein. The table lists hundreds of thousands of distinct CDR3 sequences, 45% to 50% of them singletons. For every donor, a draw yielded ten milliliters of peripheral blood. V was cut by 6 bases and J by 7 bases, with 19 bases left in between. The CDR3 totals 15 residues. This sample stems from a study of blood T cells in healthy people across ages.

Sequencing was carried out using blood. This TCR was sampled from a woman aged 55-69 years in good health. The chain uses TRBV12-3 or TRBV12-4 and TRBJ2-1; possibly TRBD1 for D (6 bases). CDR3 protein: CASRNQQGNVNEQFF. CDR3 bases: TGTGCCAGCAGAAACCAACAGGGAAATGTGAATGAGCAGTTCTTC.